The 21 T cell receptor beta chains presented below share a single source sample, sequenced in a study of identical twins. TCRdb analysed the 5' RACE reads with MiXCR anew, one entry per CDR3 protein. The sample consists of 450,000 to 600,000 distinct CDR3 sequences, 20% to 25% of them appearing once. Another study also made use of these data, one on yellow fever vaccine responses in identical twins.

The material sequenced was CD4+ T cells sorted from blood. All receptors come from a young woman in good health.

The V and J genes are TRBV6-1 and TRBJ2-1; 7 bases line up with TRBD2. The CDR3 sequence is 16 residues long. The V segment lost 1 base and the J segment 2 bases; nucleotides outside the gene matches: 5. Germline V gene lookup returns CDR1 MNHNS and CDR2 SASEGT. DNA for the CDR3: TGTGCCAGCAGTGAAGAGAGGGAGGGCGCCTACAATGAGCAGTTCTTC. Translation: CASSEEREGAYNEQFF.

This clonotype was seen only a few times. The chain combines TRBV6-2 or TRBV6-3 with TRBJ1-6, with D hard to call. The V gene lost 0 bases and the J gene lost 5 bases, with 8 bases spanning the gap. The length of the CDR3 is 15 residues. Germline loops: CDR1 MNHEY, CDR2 SVGEGT. In DNA, the CDR3 is TGTGCCAGCAGTTACTCGTCTATTAATAATTCACCCCTCCACTTT. As protein: CASSYSSINNSPLHF.

The gene calls are TRBV25-1 and TRBJ1-6; possibly TRBD1 for D (6 bases). The germline CDR1 and CDR2 sequences are MGHDK and SYGVNS. The CDR3 has 14 residues. V was trimmed by 1 base and J by 10 bases, leaving 11 bases between them. The CDR3 spells CASSEWGAGSPLHF. In nucleotides, the CDR3 is TGTGCCAGCAGTGAATGGGGGGCGGGCTCACCCCTCCACTTT. The variable domain in full, completed from reference TRBV25-1 and TRBJ1-6, reads EADIYQTPRYLVIGTGKKITLECSQTMGHDKMYWYQQDPGMELHLIHYSYGVNSTEKGDLSSESTVSRIRTEHFPLTLESARPSHTSQYLCASSEWGAGSPLHFGNGTRLTVT.

This clonotype has at least ten counts. The chain is built from TRBV12-3 or TRBV12-4 and TRBJ2-2; the D is unclear. The CDR3 consists of 15 residues. V was clipped by 6 bases and J by 5 bases, with 16 bases between them. The CDR3 DNA sequence: TGTGCCAGCAGCCCGAGTAGGGCTGGGACCGGGGAGCTGTTTTTT. Protein: CASSPSRAGTGELFF.

This chain uses TRBV27 with TRBJ2-5, with D maybe TRBD1 (6 bases). Trimming took 5 bases from V and 5 from J, leaving 18 bases between them. The CDR3 sequence is 15 residues long. The V gene's germline CDR1 is MNHEY and CDR2 SMNVEV (reference sequence). The CDR3 nucleotides read TGTGCCAGCAGTCCCCGACCTATGAGGGGGGAGACCCAGTACTTC. This gives the protein CASSPRPMRGETQYF.

The J gene is TRBJ2-1, the V gene TRBV11-2, with 12 bases aligning to TRBD2. CDR1 and CDR2 (germline): SGHAT, FQNNGV. The CDR3 consists of 18 residues. The ends lost 5 bases at V and 7 bases at J; junction bases unmatched: 15. Written as DNA, the CDR3 is TGTGCCAGCAGCCTACGTATAGGTACTAGCGGGAGGCGGAATGAGCAGTTCTTC. This sequence encodes CASSLRIGTSGRRNEQFF.

This clonotype was seen more than once but under ten times. The V and J genes are TRBV12-3 or TRBV12-4 and TRBJ1-1, with TRBD1 as a possible D gene (5 bases). V shed 11 bases and J shed 1 base, with 14 bases lying between them. CDR3 length equals 13 residues. The CDR3 DNA sequence: TGTGCCGCCCGCCGGGACGAGAACACTGAAGCTTTCTTT. It is translated as CAARRDENTEAFF.

The chain uses TRBV9 and TRBJ2-3; 8 bases are a match to TRBD2. The germline V gene has CDR1 SGDLS and CDR2 YYNGEE. The CDR3 contains 16 residues. V was pared by 0 bases and J by 5 bases, with 8 bases of the junction left unmatched. For the CDR3, the DNA is TGTGCCAGCAGCGTAGGGGACGGGAGGGCCGTAGATACGCAGTATTTT. It is translated as CASSVGDGRAVDTQYF.

This chain connects TRBV5-1 to TRBJ2-7; TRBD1 aligns across 10 bases. The CDR3 has 16 amino acids. The V gene end was trimmed by 0 bases and the J gene end by 7 bases; junction bases not matched to a gene: 10. Per the germline V gene, CDR1 is SGHRS and CDR2 is YFSETQ. The CDR3 loop is CASSLVPDRGTGEQYF. DNA for the CDR3: TGCGCCAGCAGCTTGGTCCCGGACAGGGGGACGGGGGAGCAGTACTTC.

The rearrangement links TRBV6-1 to TRBJ1-3; D may be TRBD1 (6 bases). From germline, CDR1 is MNHNS and CDR2 SASEGT. CDR3 length: 15 residues. The ends were cut back, 7 bases at V and 3 bases at J, with 16 bases in the middle. CDR3 sequence: CASISGGALGNTIYF. The CDR3 DNA follows: TGTGCCAGCATCTCGGGGGGGGCTCTTGGAAACACCATATATTTT.

Only a few counts were recorded for this clonotype. This chain joins TRBV29-1 and TRBJ2-5, with TRBD1 matching over 8 bases. With V trimmed by 4 bases and J by 2 bases, 3 bases remained unmatched. The CDR3 runs to 13 residues. Germline assignment: CDR1 SQVTM and CDR2 ANQGSEA. The CDR3 protein is CSVGGQGQETQYF. DNA of the CDR3: TGCAGCGTTGGCGGACAGGGACAAGAGACCCAGTACTTC.

The chain is built from TRBV6-1 and TRBJ1-1, with unresolved D. In germline, CDR1 is MNHNS, CDR2 SASEGT. The CDR3 is 14 residues long. Trimming removed 5 bases at V and 1 base at J, with 11 bases between. The CDR3 loop is CASSLLQTNTEAFF. The CDR3 DNA follows: TGTGCCAGCAGTCTCCTTCAGACGAACACTGAAGCTTTCTTT.

The chain has TRBV20-1 and TRBJ2-7; the D gene is possibly TRBD1 (6 bases). Per the germline V gene, CDR1 is DFQATT and CDR2 is SNEGSKA (reference sequence). The V end was cut by 6 bases, the J end by 3 bases, with 15 bases between. The CDR3 consists of 13 residues. The CDR3 here is CSATQGNYYEQYV. In DNA, the CDR3 is TGCAGTGCAACACAGGGAAACTACTACGAGCAGTACGTC.

In its sample, this clonotype was seen a few times. This chain uses TRBV12-3 or TRBV12-4 with TRBJ2-7; D not certain. Trimming took 3 bases from V and 3 from J, leaving 12 bases between them. The CDR3 is 14 amino acids. Here the CDR3 DNA reads TGTGCCAGCAGTTTTTCCGGGTCTAACTACGAGCAGTACGTC. This codes for CASSFSGSNYEQYV.

In its sample, this clonotype was seen a few times. The gene calls are TRBV20-1 and TRBJ2-7, with TRBD2 matching 16 bases. The ends lost 6 bases at V and 5 bases at J; junction bases unmatched: 4. The CDR3 is 14 residues long. Germline lookup yields CDR1 DFQATT and CDR2 SNEGSKA (reference sequence). The CDR3 sequence is CSARGTSGRDEQYF. CDR3 bases: TGCAGTGCCAGGGGGACTAGCGGGAGGGACGAGCAGTACTTC.

This clonotype occurred a few times. The V and J genes are TRBV24-1 and TRBJ2-7; TRBD2 matches at 11 bases. V was clipped by 4 bases and J by 9 bases; unmatched bases: 10. Germline CDR1 KGHDR, CDR2 SFDVKD. This CDR3 comprises 15 residues. CDR3: CATSDPRLAGGGQYF. DNA for the CDR3: TGTGCCACCAGTGACCCCCGTCTAGCGGGAGGCGGGCAGTACTTC.

This clonotype showed up many times. This sequence joins TRBV7-9 and TRBJ2-4; no firm D call. Germline loops: CDR1 SEHNR, CDR2 FQNEAQ (reference sequence). The CDR3 loop spans 16 amino acids. V was trimmed by 1 base and J by 0 bases, leaving 10 bases between them. CDR3 loop: CASSLGPDIAKNIQYF. The CDR3 bases are TGTGCCAGCAGCTTAGGGCCAGACATAGCCAAAAACATTCAGTACTTC.

V gene TRBV6-5 combines with J gene TRBJ2-5; no clear D gene. V was clipped by 0 bases and J by 0 bases, with 5 bases between them. The CDR3 runs 14 residues. Germline CDR1 is MNHEY and CDR2 is SVGAGI. The CDR3 DNA sequence: TGTGCCAGCAGTTACTCTCCCCACCAAGAGACCCAGTACTTC. It is translated as CASSYSPHQETQYF.

The rearrangement uses TRBV5-1 and TRBJ2-5, with D possibly TRBD1 on 6 matching bases. V lost 0 bases and J lost 5, with 17 bases in between. Germline V gene sequence: CDR1 SGHRS, CDR2 YFSETQ. The CDR3 loop spans 16 amino acids. The CDR3 DNA reads as TGCGCCAGCAGCTTGGCAGGGCAGGGGATCGGTGAGACCCAGTACTTC. Translation: CASSLAGQGIGETQYF.

In its sample, this clonotype was seen a few times. This rearrangement joins TRBV29-1 to TRBJ2-7; 9 bases map to TRBD2. Germline V CDR1 and CDR2: SQVTM, ANQGSEA. CDR3 length: 14 amino acids. Unmatched junction bases numbered 10, after V lost 6 bases and J lost 4 bases. The CDR3 sequence is CSVGGSGSGYEQYF. In DNA form, the CDR3 reads TGCAGCGTCGGAGGTAGCGGGAGTGGATACGAGCAGTACTTC.

This clonotype has only a few counts. The chain is built from TRBV28 and TRBJ2-5; D is perhaps TRBD2 (6 bases). CDR3 size: 13 residues. The germline V gene encodes CDR1 MDHEN and CDR2 SYDVKM. With 6 bases removed from V and 5 bases from J, the gap between germline ends came to 13 bases. As DNA, the CDR3 is TGTGCCAGCAGAAAAGGGAGGTCGGAGACCCAGTACTTC. This sequence encodes CASRKGRSETQYF.